This T cell receptor beta chain was sequenced in a study of T cell responses to AZD1222 COVID-19 vaccine. Findings of the study overall: Among vaccine-associated CD4 TCRs, coverage spanned spike, with dominance at 160-218 and 743-854. Females made up more of the donors, who were largely white British, and clonal diversity may have come out too low. Unmutated variant regions are reportedly targeted by nearly half of spike-specific TCRs. Only six individuals given AZD1222 were seropositive at baseline.

In germline, CDR1 is SGHRS, CDR2 YFSETQ. CDR3 length: 14 amino acids. The V end lost 0 bases, the J end lost 3 bases, and 8 bases lay between the germline ends. About this clone: Its antigen remains unidentified.

TCRdb keeps only in-frame clones here, not all; method: immunoSEQ multiplex PCR. The sample holds around 80,000 clones, around 82% seen once. The input for sequencing was peripheral blood, taken 28 days after the second AZD1222 dose. The chain recombines TRBV5-1 with TRBJ2-3, with a tentative D call TRBD1 (5 bases). The sequence was collected from an adult who received the AZD1222 COVID-19 vaccine. CDR3 nucleotides: TGCGCCAGCAGCTTGGGGGGCACGACAGATACGCAGTATTTT. Amino acids: CASSLGGTTDTQYF.